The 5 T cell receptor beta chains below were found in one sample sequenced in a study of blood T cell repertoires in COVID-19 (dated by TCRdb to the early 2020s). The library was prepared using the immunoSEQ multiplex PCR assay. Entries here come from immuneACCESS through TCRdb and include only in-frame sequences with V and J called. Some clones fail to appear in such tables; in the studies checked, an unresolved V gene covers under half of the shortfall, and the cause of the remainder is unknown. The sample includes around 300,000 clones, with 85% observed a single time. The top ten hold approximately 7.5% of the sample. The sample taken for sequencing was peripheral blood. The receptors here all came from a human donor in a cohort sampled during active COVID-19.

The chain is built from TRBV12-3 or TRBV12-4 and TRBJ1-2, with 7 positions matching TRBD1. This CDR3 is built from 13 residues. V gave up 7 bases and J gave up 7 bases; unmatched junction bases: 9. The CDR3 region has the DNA TGTGCCAGCAAATTCACACAGGGGACTGGCTACACCTTC. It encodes CASKFTQGTGYTF.

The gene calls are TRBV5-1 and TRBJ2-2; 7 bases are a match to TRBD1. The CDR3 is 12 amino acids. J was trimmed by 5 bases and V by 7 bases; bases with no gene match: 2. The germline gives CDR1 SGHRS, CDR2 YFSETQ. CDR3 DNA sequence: TGCGCCAGCCAACAGGGGACCGGGGAGCTGTTTTTT. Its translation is CASQQGTGELFF.

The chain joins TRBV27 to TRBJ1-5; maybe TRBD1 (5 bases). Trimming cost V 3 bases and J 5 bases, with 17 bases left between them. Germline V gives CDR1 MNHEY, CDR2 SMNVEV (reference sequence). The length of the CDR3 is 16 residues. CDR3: CASSLYYRGADQPQHF. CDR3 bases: TGTGCCAGCAGTTTGTATTATAGGGGCGCGGATCAGCCCCAGCATTTT.

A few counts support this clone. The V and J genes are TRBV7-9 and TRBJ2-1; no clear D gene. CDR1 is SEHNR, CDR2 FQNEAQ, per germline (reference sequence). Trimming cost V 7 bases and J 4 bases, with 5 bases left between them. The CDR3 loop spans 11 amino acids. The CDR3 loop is CASTSYNEQFF. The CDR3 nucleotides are TGTGCCAGCACCTCTTACAATGAGCAGTTCTTC. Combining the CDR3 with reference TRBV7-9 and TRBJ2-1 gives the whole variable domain DTGVSQNPRHKITKRGQNVTFRCDPISEHNRLYWYRQTLGQGPEFLTYFQNEAQLEKSRLLSDRFSAERPKGSFSTLEIQRTEQGDSAMYLCASTSYNEQFFGPGTRLTVL.

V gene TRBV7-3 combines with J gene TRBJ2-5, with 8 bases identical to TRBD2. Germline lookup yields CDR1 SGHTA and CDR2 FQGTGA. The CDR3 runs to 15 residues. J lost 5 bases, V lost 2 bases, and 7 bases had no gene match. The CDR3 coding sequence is TGTGCCAGCAGCTTACTAGCCAGCGGGGGCGAGACCCAGTACTTC. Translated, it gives CASSLLASGGETQYF.